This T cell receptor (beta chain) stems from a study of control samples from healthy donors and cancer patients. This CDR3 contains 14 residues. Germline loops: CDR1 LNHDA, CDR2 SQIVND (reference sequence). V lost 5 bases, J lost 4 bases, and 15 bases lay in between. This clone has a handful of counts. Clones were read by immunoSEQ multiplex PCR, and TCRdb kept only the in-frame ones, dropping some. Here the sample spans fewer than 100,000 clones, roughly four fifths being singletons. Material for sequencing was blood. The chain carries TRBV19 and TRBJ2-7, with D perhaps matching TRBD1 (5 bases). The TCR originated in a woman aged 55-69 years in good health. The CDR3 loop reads CASSLQGNRYEQYF. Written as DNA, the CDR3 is TGTGCCAGTAGTCTTCAGGGAAACCGGTACGAGCAGTACTTC.